This T cell receptor beta chain was retrieved from a study of T cells in Graves' hyperthyroidism and ophthalmopathy. Trimming removed 4 bases at V and 7 bases at J, with 17 bases between. The CDR3 loop spans 13 amino acids. Germline-derived CDR1 and CDR2 are GTSNPN and SVGIG (reference sequence). For Graves' hyperthyroidism to be stable, ophthalmopathy could not progress within 18 months. Amplification of TCR beta CDR3 regions was performed using RNA transcripts as template. HTBI primers were employed in a first-round RT-PCR of the TCR CDR3. TCRdb redid the calling of the multiplex PCR reads with MiXCR, one entry per CDR3 protein. The sample lists 350,000 to 400,000 distinct CDR3 sequences; about 15% were seen once. This clonotype has only one observation. A much larger clone lies a single base off, so this may be a read error.

Material for sequencing was blood. This sequence originates from a woman in her 30s with Graves' hyperthyroidism. The J gene is TRBJ2-7, the V gene TRBV30, with a weak D call TRBD2 (5 bases). CDR3 sequence reads: CAWIRETLGEQYF. The CDR3 bases are TGTGCCTGGATTCGGGAAACCCTAGGGGAGCAGTACTTC.